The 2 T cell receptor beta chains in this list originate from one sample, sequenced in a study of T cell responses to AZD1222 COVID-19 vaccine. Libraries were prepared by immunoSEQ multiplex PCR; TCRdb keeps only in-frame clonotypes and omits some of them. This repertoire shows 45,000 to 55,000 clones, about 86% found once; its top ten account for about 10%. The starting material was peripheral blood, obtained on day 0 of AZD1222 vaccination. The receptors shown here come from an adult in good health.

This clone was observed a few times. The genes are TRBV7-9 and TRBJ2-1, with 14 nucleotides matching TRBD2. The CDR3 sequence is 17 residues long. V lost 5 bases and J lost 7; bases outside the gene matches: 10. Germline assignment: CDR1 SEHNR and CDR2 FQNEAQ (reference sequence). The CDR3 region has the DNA TGTGCCAGCAGCCCGCTGCGACTAGCGGGGGGGTGGAATGAGCAGTTCTTC. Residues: CASSPLRLAGGWNEQFF.

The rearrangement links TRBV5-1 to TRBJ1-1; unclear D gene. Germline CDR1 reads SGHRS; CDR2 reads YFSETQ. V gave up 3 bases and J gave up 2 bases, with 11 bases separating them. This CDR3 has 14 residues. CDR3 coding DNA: TGCGCCAGCAGCTCCCGGACTGTAAACACTGAAGCTTTCTTT. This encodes CASSSRTVNTEAFF.